The sequence of this T cell receptor (beta chain) was determined in a study of blood T cell repertoires in COVID-19. Whole-study context: Acute-phase and convalescent COVID-19 samples originated in the United States, Italy and Spain. T cells, B-cell-depleted T cells, or PBMCs supplied cDNA or gDNA.

Germline V gene lookup returns CDR1 MNHEY and CDR2 SVGEGT. The CDR3 loop spans 14 amino acids. Trimming pared 0 bases from V and 0 bases from J, leaving 5 bases between. In the study's own analysis: Reference gene primer amplification gave estimated nucleated cell counts. Measured with immunoSEQ multiplex PCR; TCRdb has only the in-frame clones, and not every one. The V and J calls and the clone size are those of that table, but D and trimming were determined from the DNA. This sample carries under 100,000 clones, around four fifths of them seen once, and the ten largest clones take approximately 12%.

The sample was peripheral blood. The chain has TRBV6-2 or TRBV6-3 and TRBJ1-2; D unresolved. The receptor was isolated from a woman in her 70s with active or convalescent COVID-19. DNA for the CDR3: TGTGCCAGCAGTTACTCGACACCTAACTATGGCTACACCTTC. This gives the protein CASSYSTPNYGYTF.